The 24 T cell receptor beta chains reported below all come from one sample, sequenced in a study of CD8+ T cells in alopecia areata. Markers used for sorting pooled cutaneous lymph node cells were CD4, CD8alpha, NKG2D, NKG2ACE and others. Investigators isolated RNA and reverse transcribed it into cDNA to act as the sequencing template. Sequenced by immunoSEQ multiplex PCR; TCRdb stores in-frame clones only, minus some. In total the sample includes over 250,000 clones, none of them seen once. The specimen sequenced was CD4+ T cells sorted from a lymph node. These receptors all come from a C3H/HeJ mouse with alopecia areata. As its MHC haplotype, the strain has H2-k.

For this clone: The gene names here belong to mouse. The missing CDR3 end, 4 residues past where the read stops, is filled in from the germline J gene. The chain joins TRBV19 to TRBJ2-1; D not certain. V shed 3 bases and J shed 2 bases, with 9 bases lying between them. The germline gives CDR1 FNHDT, CDR2 SITEND (reference sequence). This CDR3 is 14 amino acids long. The sequenced CDR3 bases are TGTGCCAGCAGTAGGGGAAATGACTATGCT. Amino acids: CASSRGNDYA. The CDR3, in full, reads CASSRGNDYAEQFF.

Concerning this clone itself: The genes are named according to mouse. The read gets to within 4 residues of the CDR3 end, and the germline J gene fills in the rest. The sample contains more than one DNA sequence encoding this CDR3. This chain connects TRBV31 to TRBJ2-1; TRBD1 matches 7 bases. CDR3 length: 13 residues. Germline values: CDR1 GKSSPN, CDR2 SITVG. The trim removed 3 bases at V and 4 bases at J, leaving 3 bases unmatched. Incomplete CDR3 DNA: TGTGCCTGGAGCCCGGGACAGTATGCT. Protein: CAWSPGQYA. The whole CDR3 protein is CAWSPGQYAEQFF.

About this clone: The genes and germline here are from mouse. Read coverage stops 4 residues before the CDR3 terminus; the germline J gene supplies the remainder. V is TRBV14 and J is TRBJ2-7, with D possibly matching TRBD1 (6 bases). V was cut by 3 bases and J by 0 bases, with 13 bases left in between. The CDR3 runs 15 residues. CDR1 and CDR2 from the germline V gene are SGHDT and FRDEAV. The CDR3: CASSSAGTNSYEQYF. Partial CDR3 DNA: TGTGCCAGCAGTTCCGCCGGGACAAACTCCTAT.

This clone was counted between two and nine times. Gene names follow the mouse nomenclature. The observed sequence ends 3 residues before the CDR3 terminus, with the missing tail filled in from the germline J gene. The chain recombines TRBV5 with TRBJ1-6; 10 nucleotides match TRBD1. TRBJ1-6 is an ORF, and what it does is uncertain. This CDR3 comprises 17 residues. Germline CDR1 reads LGHNA; CDR2 reads YNLKQL (reference sequence). Trimming removed 0 bases from V and 4 bases from J; junction bases left unmatched: 3. CDR3 protein: CASSQETGGAYNSPLYF. The part of the CDR3 DNA that was read is TGTGCCAGCAGCCAAGAGACAGGGGGCGCTTATAATTCGCCC.

This clone was found a few times. Mouse gene names and germline throughout. From the germline J gene comes the end of the CDR3, since the read stops 4 residues before it. The chain combines TRBV13-3 with TRBJ2-7, with 11 nucleotides matching TRBD2. The CDR3 has 17 amino acids. Per germline, CDR1 NNHDY and CDR2 SYVADS. Unmatched junction bases numbered 5, after V lost 0 bases and J lost 0 bases. The DNA read from the CDR3 is TGTGCCAGCAGTGATGCCACTGGGGGGGCTCGCTCCTAT. The encoded protein is CASSDATGGARSY. The full CDR3 is CASSDATGGARSYEQYF.

As for this clone: Genes here carry mouse names. The CDR3 is cut off 4 residues early in the read; its end comes from the germline J gene. The J gene is TRBJ2-7, the V gene TRBV1; TRBD1 is a possible D gene (5 bases). V shed 0 bases and J shed 1 base, with 10 bases lying between them. The CDR3 covers 15 residues. Germline V gives CDR1 NSQYPW, CDR2 LRSPGD (reference sequence). Partial CDR3 DNA: TGCACCTGCAGTGCAGATCTGCCAGGGTCCTAT. It codes for CTCSADLPGSY. In full, the CDR3 is CTCSADLPGSYEQYF.

As concerns this clone: Gene and germline names: mouse. With the read ending 3 residues before the CDR3 end, the germline J gene is used to fill in that end. The rearrangement joins TRBV5 to TRBJ1-6; no reliable D call. TRBJ1-6 is recorded as an ORF, its role being uncertain. Between the trimmed V and J ends, which lost 0 bases and 0 bases, there was a span of 9 bases. This CDR3 has 17 residues. The germline CDR1 and CDR2 sequences are LGHNA and YNLKQL (reference sequence). CDR3 sequence reads: CASSQEQENSYNSPLYF. Partial CDR3 DNA: TGTGCCAGCAGCCAAGAGCAGGAGAATTCCTATAATTCGCCC.

A note on this clone: Gene names follow the mouse nomenclature. The CDR3 end is not reached by the read, which stops 4 residues before it; the germline J gene fills it in. This CDR3 is also generated by other DNA sequences in the sample. The chain carries TRBV1 and TRBJ2-3, with 10 bases aligning to TRBD1. CDR1 and CDR2 (germline): NSQYPW, LRSPGD (reference sequence). V lost 1 base to trimming and J lost 1 base; unmatched junction nucleotides: 2. This CDR3 spans 16 amino acids. The covered CDR3 bases are TGCACCTGCAGTGCAGCCGGGACAGGGGGTGCAGAA. It specifies CTCSAAGTGGAE. The CDR3 as a whole reads CTCSAAGTGGAETLYF. Combining the CDR3 with reference TRBV1 and TRBJ2-3 gives the whole variable domain VTLLEQNPRWRLVPRGQAVNLRCILKNSQYPWMSWYQQDLQKQLQWLFTLRSPGDKEVKSLPGADYLATRVTDTELRLQVANMSQGRTLYCTCSAAGTGGAETLYFGSGTRLTVL.

This clone was counted between two and nine times. Gene names follow the mouse nomenclature. The read stops 4 residues short of the end of the CDR3; the missing end is completed from the germline J gene. This sequence joins TRBV5 and TRBJ2-5; 9 nucleotides match TRBD2. The CDR3 contains 17 residues. V trimming: 0 bases; J trimming: 3 bases; junction bases outside the gene matches: 7. The V gene's germline CDR1 is LGHNA and CDR2 YNLKQL (reference sequence). The CDR3 loop is CASSQDSATGGQDTQYF. The DNA read from the CDR3 is TGTGCCAGCAGCCAAGATTCTGCGACTGGGGGTCAAGAC.

Comment on this clone: The genes are named according to mouse. The read stops 3 residues short of the end of the CDR3; the missing end is completed from the germline J gene. The rearrangement links TRBV13-1 to TRBJ1-6; the match to TRBD1 covers 7 bases. TRBJ1-6 belongs to the ORF category, with a function that is uncertain. V lost 5 bases and J lost 4; bases outside the gene matches: 6. The germline gives CDR1 NSHNY, CDR2 SYGAGN. The CDR3 has 15 residues. CDR3 amino acids: CASRYRDRYNSPLYF. The covered CDR3 bases are TGTGCCAGCAGGTATCGGGACAGATATAATTCGCCC.

This clone has only a few counts. Mouse gene names apply. The sequence runs out 4 residues before the end of the CDR3; the remainder is reconstructed from the germline J gene. The rearrangement links TRBV13-2 to TRBJ2-1; D gene unclear. Germline CDR1 is NNHNN and CDR2 is SYGAGS (reference sequence). The CDR3 totals 11 residues. CDR3 region: CASGDRSEQFF. CDR3 DNA (partial): TGTGCCAGCGGTGATAGGTCT.

This clone was counted a few times. The gene names here belong to mouse. The CDR3 protein is CASSQQGADTQYF. Incomplete CDR3 DNA: TGTGCCAGCAGCCAACAGGGGGCCGAC. V is TRBV5 and J is TRBJ2-5, with 8 positions matching TRBD1. Read sequence stops 4 residues before the CDR3 end, and the germline J gene provides the missing end. The CDR3 extends over 13 amino acids. Germline V gene sequence: CDR1 LGHNA, CDR2 YNLKQL (reference sequence).

This clone was seen a few times. The gene symbols are mouse symbols. Read sequence stops 4 residues before the CDR3 end, and the germline J gene provides the missing end. This chain links TRBV13-1 with TRBJ2-3; no clear D. Germline V gives CDR1 NSHNY, CDR2 SYGAGN. The CDR3 totals 13 residues. V lost 7 bases, J lost 0 bases, and 9 bases lay in between. This chain's CDR3 is CASGRLSAETLYF. The part of the CDR3 DNA that was read is TGTGCCAGCGGCAGACTTAGTGCAGAA.

This clone was counted between two and nine times. Genes and germline are mouse. The read finishes 3 residues shy of the CDR3 end, and the germline J gene is used to complete it. Other DNA sequences within the sample encode an identical CDR3. The chain has TRBV1 and TRBJ1-6, with D perhaps matching TRBD1 (6 bases). TRBJ1-6 is treated as an ORF (open reading frame) with a function not yet certain. V lost 0 bases and J 0 bases, leaving 9 bases between the germline ends. This CDR3 has 17 amino acids. CDR1 NSQYPW and CDR2 LRSPGD come from the germline V gene (reference sequence). The CDR3 loop reads CTCSADRDNSYNSPLYF. The sequenced part of the CDR3 DNA is TGCACCTGCAGTGCAGATCGGGACAATTCCTATAATTCGCCC.

About this clone itself: The genes are named according to mouse. The read falls 4 residues short of the CDR3 end, and the missing part is taken from the germline J gene. V and J are TRBV13-1 and TRBJ2-3; TRBD1 might be the D (6 bases). Germline V gene sequence: CDR1 NSHNY, CDR2 SYGAGN. CDR3 length: 13 amino acids. The V and J ends lost 5 bases and 4 bases respectively, with 11 bases between them. The CDR3 protein is CASSLTGSETLYF. The sequenced CDR3 bases are TGTGCCAGCAGCCTTACAGGGTCAGAA.

This clone was seen a handful of times. All gene names here are mouse names. The read ends 4 residues early relative to the CDR3; the germline J gene fills the gap. The J gene is TRBJ2-3, the V gene TRBV13-2, with TRBD1 identical over 8 bases. The CDR3 consists of 14 residues. V lost 6 bases to trimming and J lost 3 bases; unmatched junction nucleotides: 6. Germline loops: CDR1 NNHNN, CDR2 SYGAGS (reference sequence). The sequenced CDR3 bases are TGTGCCAGCGCCAAGGACAGGGAGGCAGAA. It translates to CASAKDREAE. The full CDR3 sequence reads CASAKDREAETLYF.

There are many counts of this clone. Mouse gene names and germline throughout. The read halts 4 residues ahead of the CDR3 end, with the missing end drawn from the germline J gene. Other nucleotide sequences in the sample specify the same CDR3. The chain recombines TRBV19 with TRBJ2-3; D is unclear. V dropped 0 bases and J dropped 1 base, with 3 bases sitting between them. CDR1 is FNHDT and CDR2 is SITEND in the germline V gene (reference sequence). The length of the CDR3 is 13 residues. The CDR3 bases that were read are TGTGCCAGCAGTATAGAGGGTGCAGAA. This translates into CASSIEGAE. The full CDR3 reads CASSIEGAETLYF.

This clone was seen a few times. The listed genes are named as in mouse. The read halts 3 residues ahead of the CDR3 end, with the missing end drawn from the germline J gene. The chain combines TRBV19 with TRBJ1-6; D remains unclear. TRBJ1-6 is sorted into the ORF group, with uncertain function. Germline V gene data show CDR1 as FNHDT and CDR2 as SITEND (reference sequence). Deletions cut 2 bases from V and 0 bases from J, with 6 bases between. CDR3 length equals 15 residues. CDR3 region: CASSIKVSYNSPLYF. The sequenced CDR3 bases are TGTGCCAGCAGTATTAAAGTTTCCTATAATTCGCCC.

Details on this clone: Genes here carry mouse names. From the germline J gene comes the end of the CDR3, since the read stops 4 residues before it. The chain couples TRBV31 to TRBJ2-4; D may be TRBD1 or TRBD2 (5 bases each). The CDR3 sequence is 14 residues long. Germline V gene data show CDR1 as GKSSPN and CDR2 as SITVG. The CDR3 sequence is CAWSLGERENTLYF. CDR3 DNA (partial): TGTGCCTGGAGTCTGGGGGAGAGGGAAAAC.

The sample holds a few counts of this clone. Gene names refer to mouse genes. The read gets to within 4 residues of the CDR3 end, and the germline J gene fills in the rest. The gene calls are TRBV13-1 and TRBJ1-1; 7 bases fit TRBD1. V trimming: 3 bases; J trimming: 3 bases; junction bases outside the gene matches: 2. CDR1 and CDR2 from the germline V gene are NSHNY and SYGAGN. This CDR3 comprises 13 residues. The sequenced part of the CDR3 DNA is TGTGCCAGCAGTGCGGGACAGCACACA. It translates to CASSAGQHT. The entire CDR3 protein is CASSAGQHTEVFF.

This clone has just a few counts. Gene and germline names: mouse. The sequence runs out 4 residues before the end of the CDR3; the remainder is reconstructed from the germline J gene. The sample holds other DNA sequences that translate to the same CDR3. The chain recombines TRBV19 with TRBJ1-2; 7 bases are shared with TRBD1. The CDR3 sequence is 14 residues long. The germline gives CDR1 FNHDT, CDR2 SITEND (reference sequence). V was pared by 4 bases and J by 0 bases, with 3 bases of the junction left unmatched. The CDR3 is CASSPDRTNSDYTF. The sequenced part of the CDR3 DNA is TGTGCCAGCAGTCCGGACAGGACAAACTCC.

Details on this clone: Gene names refer to mouse genes. The CDR3 extends 4 residues past the end of the read, so its final part is completed from the germline J gene. Other DNA sequences from this sample encode an identical CDR3 as well. The chain uses TRBV13-1 and TRBJ2-2, with 9 bases identical to TRBD1. Germline assignment: CDR1 NSHNY and CDR2 SYGAGN. The V and J ends lost 5 bases and 2 bases, in that order; junction bases with no gene match: 7. CDR3 length: 16 amino acids. CDR3 DNA, as far as it was read: TGTGCCAGCAGAGGAACAGGGGGCGCGAACACCGGG. Translating gives CASRGTGGANTG. The full-length CDR3 reads as CASRGTGGANTGQLYF.

This clone appeared a few times. Mouse gene names and germline throughout. The read ends 4 residues before the CDR3 terminus; that terminus is restored from the germline J gene. The V gene is TRBV13-1, the J gene TRBJ2-4; TRBD1 might be the D (5 bases). With 2 bases removed from V and 2 bases from J, the gap between germline ends came to 15 bases. The germline CDR1 and CDR2 sequences are NSHNY and SYGAGN. The CDR3 is 16 amino acids. CDR3 DNA (partial): TGTGCCAGCAGTGACCCTCCCCGACAGACTCAAAAC. Protein sequence: CASSDPPRQTQN. The complete CDR3 reads CASSDPPRQTQNTLYF.

This clone was picked up a small number of times. Gene names and germline refer to mouse. Read sequence stops 4 residues before the CDR3 end, and the germline J gene provides the missing end. The rearrangement joins TRBV13-2 to TRBJ2-3, with TRBD2 matching 9 bases. J gave up 1 base and V 2 bases, and 5 bases lay outside the gene matches. Per the germline V gene, CDR1 is NNHNN and CDR2 is SYGAGS (reference sequence). This CDR3 is built from 16 residues. The CDR3 loop is CASGEMGGRGAETLYF. CDR3 bases read: TGTGCCAGCGGTGAAATGGGGGGGCGCGGTGCAGAA.